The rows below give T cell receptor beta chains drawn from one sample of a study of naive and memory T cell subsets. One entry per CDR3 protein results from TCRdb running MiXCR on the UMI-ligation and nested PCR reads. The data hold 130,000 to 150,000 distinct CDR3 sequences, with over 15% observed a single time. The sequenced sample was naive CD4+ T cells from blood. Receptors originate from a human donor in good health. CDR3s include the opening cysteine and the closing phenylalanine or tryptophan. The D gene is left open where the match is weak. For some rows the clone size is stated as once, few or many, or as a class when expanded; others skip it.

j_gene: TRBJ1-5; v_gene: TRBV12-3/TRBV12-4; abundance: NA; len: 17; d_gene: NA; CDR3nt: TGTGCCAGCAGTTTCAACCTAGGGCCAGGGAGCAATCAGCCCCAGCATTTT; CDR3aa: CASSFNLGPGSNQPQHF
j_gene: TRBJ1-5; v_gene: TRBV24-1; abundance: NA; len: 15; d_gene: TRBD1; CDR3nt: TGTGCCACCAGTGACTCAGGGGGTTACAATCAGCCCCAGCATTTT; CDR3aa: CATSDSGGYNQPQHF
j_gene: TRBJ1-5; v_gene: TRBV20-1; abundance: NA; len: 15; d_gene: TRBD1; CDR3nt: TGCAGTGCTCTGACCCCGGGACAGGCGGATCAGCCCCAGCATTTT; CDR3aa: CSALTPGQADQPQHF
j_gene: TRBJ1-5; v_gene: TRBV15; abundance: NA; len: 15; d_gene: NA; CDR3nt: TGTGCCACCAGCAGGTCACTCGCGAGCAATCAGCCCCAGCATTTT; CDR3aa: CATSRSLASNQPQHF
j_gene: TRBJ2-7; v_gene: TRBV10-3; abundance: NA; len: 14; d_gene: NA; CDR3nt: TGTGCCTCCCAAGGTCGGATTTTGGGCCACGAGCAGTACTTC; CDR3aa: CASQGRILGHEQYF
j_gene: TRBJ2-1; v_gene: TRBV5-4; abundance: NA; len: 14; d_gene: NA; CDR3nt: TGTGCCAGCAGCTTGTCAGCCACGTACAATGAGCAGTTCTTC; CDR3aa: CASSLSATYNEQFF
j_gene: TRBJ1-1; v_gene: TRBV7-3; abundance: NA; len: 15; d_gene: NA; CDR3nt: TGTGCCAGCAGCTTAATGGGGGGGAAAGTCACTGAAGCTTTCTTT; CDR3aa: CASSLMGGKVTEAFF
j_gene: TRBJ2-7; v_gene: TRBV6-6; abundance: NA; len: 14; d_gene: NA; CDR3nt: TGTGCCAGCAGGGGTAAGGGGGGTTCCTACGAGCAGTACTTC; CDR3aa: CASRGKGGSYEQYF
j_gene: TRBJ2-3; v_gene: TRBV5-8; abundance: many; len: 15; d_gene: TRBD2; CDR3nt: TGTGCCGGCTACCGCGGGAGGGCCTCCACAGATACGCAGTATTTT; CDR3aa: CAGYRGRASTDTQYF
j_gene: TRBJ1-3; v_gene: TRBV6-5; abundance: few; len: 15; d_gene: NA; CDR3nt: TGTGCCAGCAGTTACTCGTATGTACTTGGAAACACCATATATTTT; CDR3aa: CASSYSYVLGNTIYF
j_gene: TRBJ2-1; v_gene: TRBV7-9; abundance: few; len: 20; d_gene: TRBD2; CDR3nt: TGTGCCAGCAGCTCATTCTCTCGAGCTCAGCGGGACCCGTCCTACAATGAGCAGTTCTTC; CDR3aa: CASSSFSRAQRDPSYNEQFF
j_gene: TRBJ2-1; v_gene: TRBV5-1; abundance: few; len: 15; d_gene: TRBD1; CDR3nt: TGCGCCAGCAGCCAAGGGGACAGGGATAACAATGAGCAGTTCTTC; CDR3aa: CASSQGDRDNNEQFF
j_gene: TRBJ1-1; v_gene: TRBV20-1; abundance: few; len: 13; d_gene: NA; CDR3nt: TGCAGTGCTAGGGATGGGCCCTACGCTGAAGCTTTCTTT; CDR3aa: CSARDGPYAEAFF
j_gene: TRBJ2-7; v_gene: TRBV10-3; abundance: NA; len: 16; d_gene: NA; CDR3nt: TGTGCCATCAGTGAGCAGAGGGGGCGGGACCCCTACGAGCAGTACTTC; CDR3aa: CAISEQRGRDPYEQYF
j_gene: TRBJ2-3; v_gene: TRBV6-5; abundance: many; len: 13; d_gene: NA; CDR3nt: TGTGCCAGCAGTTACATTAGCACAGATACGCAGTATTTT; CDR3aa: CASSYISTDTQYF
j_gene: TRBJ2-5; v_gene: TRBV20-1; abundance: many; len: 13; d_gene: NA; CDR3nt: TGCAGTGCTAAGCACCTTGCCCGGGAGACCCAGTACTTC; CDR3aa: CSAKHLARETQYF
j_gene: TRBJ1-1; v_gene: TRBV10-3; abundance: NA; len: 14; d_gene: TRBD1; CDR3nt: TGTGCCATCAGAACGACAGGGGCGAACACTGAAGCTTTCTTT; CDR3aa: CAIRTTGANTEAFF
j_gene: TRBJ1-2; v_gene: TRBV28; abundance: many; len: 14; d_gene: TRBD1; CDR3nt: TGTGCCAGCAGTTTCCACGGACAGGTCTATGGCTACACCTTC; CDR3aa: CASSFHGQVYGYTF
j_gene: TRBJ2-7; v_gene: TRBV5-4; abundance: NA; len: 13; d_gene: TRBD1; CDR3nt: TGTGCCAGCAGCCTTGACAGGGCGCACGAGCAGTACTTC; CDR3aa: CASSLDRAHEQYF
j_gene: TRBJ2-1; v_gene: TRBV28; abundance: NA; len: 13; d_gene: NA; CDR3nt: TGTGCCGGTCAGGGGTCCGCCTACAATGAGCAGTTCTTC; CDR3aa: CAGQGSAYNEQFF
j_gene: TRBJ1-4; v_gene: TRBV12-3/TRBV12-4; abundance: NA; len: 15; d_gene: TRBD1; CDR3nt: TGTGCCAGCAGTCCCCCGGGACAGATAAATGAAAAACTGTTTTTT; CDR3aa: CASSPPGQINEKLFF
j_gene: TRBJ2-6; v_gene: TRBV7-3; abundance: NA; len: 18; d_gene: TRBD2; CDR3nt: TGTGCCAGCAGCCTGGGCGGGACTAGCGGCTCTGGGGCCAACGTCCTGACTTTC; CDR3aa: CASSLGGTSGSGANVLTF
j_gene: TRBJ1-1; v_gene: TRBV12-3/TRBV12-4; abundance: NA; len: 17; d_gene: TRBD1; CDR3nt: TGTGCCAGCAGTTTAGGGCAGGGGGTGCTCATGAACACTGAAGCTTTCTTT; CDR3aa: CASSLGQGVLMNTEAFF
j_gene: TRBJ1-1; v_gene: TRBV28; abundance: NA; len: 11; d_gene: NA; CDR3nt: TGTGCCAGCACCATCCCCACTGAAGCTTTCTTT; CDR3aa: CASTIPTEAFF
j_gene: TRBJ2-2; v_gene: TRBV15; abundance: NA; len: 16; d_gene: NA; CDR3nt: TGTGCCACCAGCAGAGATCCGCAGGCGGGCACCGGGGAGCTGTTTTTT; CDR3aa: CATSRDPQAGTGELFF
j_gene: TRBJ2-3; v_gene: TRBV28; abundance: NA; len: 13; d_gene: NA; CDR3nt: TGTGCCAGCATCCCGAGCCCCTCTGATACGCAGTATTTT; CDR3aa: CASIPSPSDTQYF
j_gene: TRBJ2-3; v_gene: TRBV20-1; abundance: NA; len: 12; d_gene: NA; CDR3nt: TGCAGTGCTAGCGGGAGAGGAGATACGCAGTATTTT; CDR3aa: CSASGRGDTQYF
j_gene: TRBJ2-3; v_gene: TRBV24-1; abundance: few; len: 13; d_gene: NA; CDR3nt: TGTGCCACCAGTGATTTGGAGGGTTATACGCAGTATTTT; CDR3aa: CATSDLEGYTQYF
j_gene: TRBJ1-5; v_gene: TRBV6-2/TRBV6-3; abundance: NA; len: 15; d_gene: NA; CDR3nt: TGTGCCAGCAGTGCCTGGGAACCAGGGGATCAGCCCCAGCATTTT; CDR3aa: CASSAWEPGDQPQHF
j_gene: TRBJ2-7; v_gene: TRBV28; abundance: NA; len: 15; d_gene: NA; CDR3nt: TGTGCCAGCAGTCCCCCACACCGGGAGCTATACGAGCAGTACTTC; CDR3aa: CASSPPHRELYEQYF
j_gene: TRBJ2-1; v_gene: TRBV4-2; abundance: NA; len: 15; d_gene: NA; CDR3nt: TGTGCCAGCAGCCAAGATATGGGCCTTTACAATGAGCAGTTCTTC; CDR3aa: CASSQDMGLYNEQFF
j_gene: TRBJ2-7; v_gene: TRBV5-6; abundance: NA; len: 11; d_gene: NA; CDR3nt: TGTGCCAGCAGCTTCCGTCTCGAGCAGTACTTC; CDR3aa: CASSFRLEQYF
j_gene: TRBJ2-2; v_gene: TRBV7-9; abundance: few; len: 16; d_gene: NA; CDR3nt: TGTGCCAGCAGCCGAACCGGGACGGCGAACACCGGGGAGCTGTTTTTT; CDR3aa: CASSRTGTANTGELFF
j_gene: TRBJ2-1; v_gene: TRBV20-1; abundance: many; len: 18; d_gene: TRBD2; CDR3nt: TGCAGTGCTAGGGGGACGAGGGGAAAACTAGCGACCTACAATGAGCAGTTCTTC; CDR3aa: CSARGTRGKLATYNEQFF
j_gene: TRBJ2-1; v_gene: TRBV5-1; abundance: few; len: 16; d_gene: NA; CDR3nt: TGCGCCAGCAGCTTGGTATCGTCCGTGAGGTACAATGAGCAGTTCTTC; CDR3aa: CASSLVSSVRYNEQFF
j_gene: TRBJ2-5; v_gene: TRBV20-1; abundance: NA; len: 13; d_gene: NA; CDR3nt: TGCAGTGCAGAGCCCGGTGGGGCAGAGACCCAGTACTTC; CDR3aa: CSAEPGGAETQYF
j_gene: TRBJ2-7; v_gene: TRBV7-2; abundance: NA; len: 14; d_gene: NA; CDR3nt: TGTGCCAGCAGCTTAGCCCCTAGGGTAGACGAGCAGTACTTC; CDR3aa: CASSLAPRVDEQYF
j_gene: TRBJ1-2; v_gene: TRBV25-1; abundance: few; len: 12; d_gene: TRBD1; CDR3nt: TGTGCCAGCGGAGGACAGGGGAGCGGCTACACCTTC; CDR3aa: CASGGQGSGYTF
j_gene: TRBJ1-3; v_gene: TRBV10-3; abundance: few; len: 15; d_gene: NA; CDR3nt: TGTGCCATCAGAGACCATGACTCTGACGGAAACACCATATATTTT; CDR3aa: CAIRDHDSDGNTIYF
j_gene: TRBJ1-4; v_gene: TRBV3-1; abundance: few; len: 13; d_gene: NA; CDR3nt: TGTGCCAGCAGCGCGCGTGTTAATGAAAAACTGTTTTTT; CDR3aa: CASSARVNEKLFF
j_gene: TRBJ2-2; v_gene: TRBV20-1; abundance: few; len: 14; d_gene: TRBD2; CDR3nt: TGCAGTGCTGGACTAGCGGGGAGACTCGGGGAGCTGTTTTTT; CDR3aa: CSAGLAGRLGELFF
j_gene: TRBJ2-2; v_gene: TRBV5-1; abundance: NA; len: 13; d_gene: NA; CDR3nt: TGCGCCAGCTCGGACGGGAACACCGGGGAGCTGTTTTTT; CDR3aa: CASSDGNTGELFF
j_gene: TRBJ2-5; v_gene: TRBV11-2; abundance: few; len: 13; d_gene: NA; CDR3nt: TGTGCCAGCAGCTGGCGTCGCCAAGAGACCCAGTACTTC; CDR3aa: CASSWRRQETQYF
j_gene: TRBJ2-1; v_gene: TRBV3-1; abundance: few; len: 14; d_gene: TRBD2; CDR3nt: TGTGCCAGCAGCCAAGCCGGGACTAGGAATGAGCAGTTCTTC; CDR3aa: CASSQAGTRNEQFF
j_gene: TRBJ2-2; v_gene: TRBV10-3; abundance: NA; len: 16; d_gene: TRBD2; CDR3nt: TGTGCCATCAGTGATAGTCTAGCGGTGAACACCGGGGAGCTGTTTTTT; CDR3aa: CAISDSLAVNTGELFF
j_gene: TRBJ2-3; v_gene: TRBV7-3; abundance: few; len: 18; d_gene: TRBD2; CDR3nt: TGTGCCAGCAGCTTAGGACCACCTAGCGGGAGTATGACAGATACGCAGTATTTT; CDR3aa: CASSLGPPSGSMTDTQYF
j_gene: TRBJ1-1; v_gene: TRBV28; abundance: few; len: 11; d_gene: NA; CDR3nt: TGTGCCGTAAAGACCATCACTGAAGCTTTCTTT; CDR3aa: CAVKTITEAFF
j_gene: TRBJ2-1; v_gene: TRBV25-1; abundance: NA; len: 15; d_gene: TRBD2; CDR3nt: TGTGCCAGCAGTGAACGGGGGGGCCCATACAATGAGCAGTTCTTC; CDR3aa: CASSERGGPYNEQFF
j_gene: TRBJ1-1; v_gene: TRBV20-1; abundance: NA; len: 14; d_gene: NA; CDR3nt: TGCAGTGCTAGAGTGGACAGTCGGAACACTGAAGCTTTCTTT; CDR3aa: CSARVDSRNTEAFF